The T cell receptor (beta chain) under discussion was sequenced for a study of cytomegalovirus exposure and HLA in healthy donors. PCR involved 60 Vbeta and 13 Jbeta primers. Some clones are missing from TCRdb's copy, which holds only in-frame ones; the method was immunoSEQ multiplex PCR. The sample has approximately 150,000 clones; 81% are singletons. This CDR3 is built from 13 residues. The germline gives CDR1 SSHAT, CDR2 FNYEAQ (reference sequence). As for this clone: The junction shows a germline mismatch at one end, possibly a read error.

The sequenced sample consisted of PBMCs. This sequence originates from a man in his fifties or sixties in good health and CMV-seropositive. The chain recombines TRBV7-7 with TRBJ2-5; D not certain. CDR3 protein: CASSLHVQETQYF. CDR3 DNA sequence: TGTGCTAGCAGCTTACATGTCCAAGAGACCCAGTACTTC.